These T cell receptor beta chains were read from a single sample in a study of PD-L1 blockade in urothelial cancer. The data were produced by immunoSEQ multiplex PCR, yet TCRdb's version contains in-frame clones alone and is incomplete. The table includes about 130,000 clones, about 84% detected once. Sequencing was performed on PBMCs, taken around atezolizumab (anti-PD-L1) treatment. Source of these receptors: a man aged 50 to 59 with urothelial cancer. Each CDR3 is given with its conserved first and last residue. The D gene is left open where the match is weak. Clone size is shown for a subset of rows, as once, few, many or a class of expanded clone.

d_call,clone_size,v_call,j_call,cdr3_aa,cdr3_nt
.,.,TRBV27,TRBJ2-2,CASRFSGYANTGELFF,TGTGCCAGCAGATTTAGCGGATACGCGAACACCGGGGAGCTGTTTTTT
TRBD2,.,TRBV7-2,TRBJ2-3,CASSLGREDADTQYF,TGTGCCAGCAGCTTAGGGCGGGAGGACGCAGATACGCAGTATTTT
TRBD2,.,TRBV7-2,TRBJ2-3,CASSRTSAADTQYF,TGTGCCAGCAGCAGGACTAGCGCAGCAGATACGCAGTATTTT
.,.,TRBV11-2,TRBJ2-1,CASSLDLSGYNEQFF,TGTGCCAGCAGCTTAGATCTCAGTGGCTACAATGAGCAGTTCTTC
.,.,TRBV6-4,TRBJ1-1,CASSAGAGTTAFF,TGTGCCAGCAGTGCAGGGGCAGGGACCACCGCTTTCTTT
.,.,TRBV27,TRBJ1-4,CASSLSGTEKLFF,TGTGCCAGCAGTTTATCTGGGACAGAAAAACTGTTTTTT
.,.,TRBV14,TRBJ1-2,CASSYRETYGYTF,TGTGCCAGCAGCTACAGGGAAACCTATGGCTACACCTTC
TRBD2,.,TRBV7-3,TRBJ2-2,CASSFTSGTNTGELFF,TGTGCCAGCAGCTTCACAAGCGGGACGAACACCGGGGAGCTGTTTTTT
.,.,TRBV5-1,TRBJ2-7,CASSPGLGYYEQYF,TGCGCCAGCAGCCCGGGACTGGGGTACTACGAGCAGTACTTC
.,.,TRBV6-4,TRBJ2-1,CASSDSTSSTNEQFF,TGTGCCAGCAGTGACTCAACTAGCAGCACCAATGAGCAGTTCTTC
.,.,TRBV2,TRBJ2-1,CASSGTNREQFF,TGTGCCAGCAGTGGAACCAACCGGGAGCAGTTCTTC
TRBD2,.,TRBV7-2,TRBJ2-7,CASSRLAGGSYEQYF,TGTGCCAGCAGCCGGCTAGCGGGAGGGTCGTACGAGCAGTACTTC
TRBD1,once,TRBV5-4,TRBJ2-7,CASSLVGTGGSEQYF,TGTGCCAGCAGCTTGGTTGGGACAGGGGGGAGTGAGCAGTACTTC
.,.,TRBV30,TRBJ2-1,CAWSRGTRNEQFF,TGTGCCTGGAGTAGGGGGACGCGCAATGAGCAGTTCTTC
TRBD1,.,TRBV19,TRBJ2-6,CASSARTGSFSGANVLTF,TGTGCCAGTAGTGCGAGGACAGGGAGCTTCTCTGGGGCCAACGTCCTGACTTTC
TRBD1,.,TRBV27,TRBJ2-7,CASSSQGYSEQYF,TGTGCCAGCAGTTCACAGGGGTACAGCGAGCAGTACTTC